One sample yielded the 24 T cell receptor beta chains listed below, sequenced in a study of T cell changes during pregnancy in multiple sclerosis. Some clones are missing from TCRdb's copy, which holds only in-frame ones; the method was immunoSEQ multiplex PCR. Here the sample spans tens of thousands of clones, 85% to 95% being singletons. This specimen was CD8+ T cells from peripheral blood mononuclear cells, taken before pregnancy. All receptors come from a female donor with multiple sclerosis, enrolled in a pregnancy study.

The V gene is TRBV4-1, the J gene TRBJ1-2; 7 positions agree with TRBD1. CDR3 length: 14 amino acids. Trimming took 1 base from V and 6 from J; bases not matched to a gene: 5. Germline CDR1 is MGHRA and CDR2 is YSYEKL. CDR3 bases: TGCGCCAGCAGCCAAGTCGGAGGGGGCGATGGCTACACCTTC. Protein sequence: CASSQVGGGDGYTF.

The chain carries TRBV6-4 and TRBJ2-2, with a possible D match to TRBD2 (5 bases). The CDR3 totals 15 residues. The germline CDR1 and CDR2 sequences are MRHNA and SNTAGT. The V end lost 7 bases, the J end lost 3 bases, and 15 bases lay between the germline ends. The CDR3 sequence is CASTVTGDDTGELFF. DNA of the CDR3: TGTGCCAGCACGGTCACCGGGGATGACACCGGGGAGCTGTTTTTT.

The rearrangement links TRBV4-1 to TRBJ2-1; tentative D call: TRBD2 (6 bases). V was trimmed by 8 bases and J by 0 bases, leaving 11 bases between them. The CDR3 contains 14 residues. Germline assignment: CDR1 MGHRA and CDR2 YSYEKL. The CDR3 DNA is TGCGCCAGCGGGACTGGAAGCTCCTACAATGAGCAGTTCTTC. It codes for CASGTGSSYNEQFF.

V and J are TRBV5-8 and TRBJ2-3; TRBD1 might be the D (5 bases). Trimming cost V 3 bases and J 0 bases, with 11 bases left between them. Germline V gene data show CDR1 as SGHTS and CDR2 as YDEGEE. The CDR3 has 15 residues. As DNA, the CDR3 is TGTGCCAGCAGCTCGACAGTGCTTAGCACAGATACGCAGTATTTT. This encodes CASSSTVLSTDTQYF. The entire variable domain, with the rest obtained from reference TRBV5-8 and TRBJ2-3, is as follows: EAGVTQSPTHLIKTRGQQATLRCSPISGHTSVYWYQQALGLGLQFLLWYDEGEERNRGNFPPRFSGRQFPNYSSELNVNALELEDSALYLCASSSTVLSTDTQYFGPGTRLTVL.

The chain uses TRBV4-3 and TRBJ2-3, with TRBD2 identical over 11 bases. Germline values: CDR1 LGHNA, CDR2 YSLEER. The CDR3 extends over 19 amino acids. V lost 4 bases to trimming and J lost 2 bases; unmatched junction nucleotides: 14. The CDR3 region has the DNA TGCGCCAGCAGCCCCAGGGGGGCAGGGACTAGCGGTTTCACAGATACGCAGTATTTT. Its translation is CASSPRGAGTSGFTDTQYF.

This clone was seen only once. This chain joins TRBV7-6 and TRBJ2-7; D might be TRBD2 (6 bases). This CDR3 is built from 19 residues. Between the trimmed V and J ends, which lost 2 bases and 3 bases, there was a span of 26 bases. Per germline, CDR1 SGHVS and CDR2 FNYEAQ. The CDR3 nucleotides are TGTGCCAGCAGCTTAAGGAATGCGGGACCGATCCCAATTAGCTACGAGCAGTACTTC. As protein: CASSLRNAGPIPISYEQYF.

The genes are TRBV7-9 and TRBJ2-1; D not resolved. V shed 8 bases and J shed 0 bases, with 14 bases lying between them. The V gene's germline CDR1 is SEHNR and CDR2 FQNEAQ (reference sequence). CDR3 length: 15 residues. The CDR3: CASQTMKSSYNEQFF. The CDR3 coding sequence is TGTGCCAGCCAAACCATGAAGAGCTCCTACAATGAGCAGTTCTTC. Drawing the rest from reference TRBV7-9 and TRBJ2-1, the complete variable domain is DTGVSQNPRHKITKRGQNVTFRCDPISEHNRLYWYRQTLGQGPEFLTYFQNEAQLEKSRLLSDRFSAERPKGSFSTLEIQRTEQGDSAMYLCASQTMKSSYNEQFFGPGTRLTVL.

Here the CDR3 DNA reads TGTGCCAGCAGCTTGGGCGAAAGCGGACACAATGAGCAGTTCTTC. Encoded protein: CASSLGESGHNEQFF. The chain couples TRBV7-9 to TRBJ2-1; D is possibly TRBD2 (5 bases). Germline V gene sequence: CDR1 SEHNR, CDR2 FQNEAQ (reference sequence). Between the trimmed V and J ends, which lost 3 bases and 5 bases, there was a span of 14 bases. The CDR3 is made up of 15 amino acids. Full variable domain (outside the CDR3, taken from reference TRBV7-9 and TRBJ2-1): DTGVSQNPRHKITKRGQNVTFRCDPISEHNRLYWYRQTLGQGPEFLTYFQNEAQLEKSRLLSDRFSAERPKGSFSTLEIQRTEQGDSAMYLCASSLGESGHNEQFFGPGTRLTVL.

V is TRBV28 and J is TRBJ1-5; 7 bases fit TRBD1. There are 16 residues in the CDR3. The germline V gene encodes CDR1 MDHEN and CDR2 SYDVKM. Losses at the gene ends were 6 bases for V and 2 bases for J; bases not matched to a gene: 10. CDR3 nucleotides: TGTGCCAGCAGCTCCGACAGGGCCAGCGGCAATCAGCCCCAGCATTTT. Its protein is CASSSDRASGNQPQHF.

The CDR3 sequence is CASSLTRAGYNEQFF. The CDR3 DNA reads TGTGCCAGCAGCTTGACGAGGGCGGGCTACAATGAGCAGTTCTTC. The chain has TRBV5-4 and TRBJ2-1; D perhaps matches TRBD2 (5 bases). The V gene's germline CDR1 is SGHNT and CDR2 YYREEE (reference sequence). Trimming took off 1 base at V and 3 bases at J, with 11 bases between the two ends. This CDR3 region has 15 residues.

This chain connects TRBV4-3 to TRBJ1-1; no clear D. Trimming shortened V by 1 base and J by 6 bases, and 18 bases separated the two germline ends. Germline V gene data show CDR1 as LGHNA and CDR2 as YSLEER. This CDR3 is built from 16 residues. The CDR3 bases are TGCGCCAGCAGCCAAGGGGCCATAAGACGGCTCGCTGAAGCTTTCTTT. It encodes CASSQGAIRRLAEAFF.

The chain carries TRBV2 and TRBJ2-1; possible D gene TRBD1, 7 bases. V shed 7 bases and J shed 3 bases, with 28 bases lying between them. This CDR3 contains 19 residues. Germline CDR1 SNHLY, CDR2 FYNNEI. The CDR3 spells CASNGDSRLKGLLYNEQFF. In DNA, the CDR3 is TGTGCCAGCAATGGGGACAGCCGTCTGAAGGGACTGCTCTACAATGAGCAGTTCTTC.

The V and J genes are TRBV5-5 and TRBJ2-1; the match to TRBD2 covers 8 bases. The ends lost 5 bases at V and 0 bases at J; junction bases unmatched: 4. CDR3 length equals 15 residues. Germline V CDR1 and CDR2: SGHKS, YYEKEE (reference sequence). This CDR3 reads CASSGLALSYNEQFF. DNA for the CDR3: TGTGCCAGCAGTGGACTAGCCCTCTCCTACAATGAGCAGTTCTTC.

V usage is TRBV28 and J usage is TRBJ2-2, with 13 bases matching TRBD2. Germline V gives CDR1 MDHEN, CDR2 SYDVKM. V lost 6 bases to trimming and J lost 5 bases; unmatched junction nucleotides: 3. This CDR3 is built from 15 residues. CDR3 sequence reads: CASSQGLAGTGELFF. The CDR3 coding sequence is TGTGCCAGCAGCCAGGGACTAGCGGGGACCGGGGAGCTGTTTTTT.

This clone was observed a single time. The CDR3 here is CASSLGSSGSYEQYF. Written as DNA, the CDR3 is TGCGCCAGCAGCCTAGGGTCTAGCGGATCCTACGAGCAGTACTTC. The V and J genes are TRBV4-1 and TRBJ2-7, with 7 bases matching TRBD2. V trimming: 4 bases; J trimming: 1 base; junction bases outside the gene matches: 7. Germline V lookup: CDR1 MGHRA, CDR2 YSYEKL. The CDR3 contains 15 residues.

The CDR3 loop is CASSLHGQKDRKTNYGYTF. Here the CDR3 DNA reads TGCGCCAGCAGCTTGCATGGACAGAAGGATCGTAAGACTAACTATGGCTACACCTTC. This chain uses TRBV5-1 with TRBJ1-2, with a weak D call TRBD1 (6 bases). Trimming removed 1 base from V and 0 bases from J, with 22 bases in between. CDR1 is SGHRS and CDR2 is YFSETQ in the germline V gene. The CDR3 has 19 residues.

This clone has just one count. The chain couples TRBV29-1 to TRBJ2-3; TRBD1 matches 7 bases. CDR3 length: 15 residues. Unmatched junction bases numbered 4, after V lost 0 bases and J lost 1 base. CDR1 is SQVTM and CDR2 is ANQGSEA in the germline V gene. The chain's CDR3 is CSVEDRGGGTDTQYF. The CDR3 DNA reads TGCAGCGTTGAAGATCGAGGGGGCGGCACAGATACGCAGTATTTT.

The J gene is TRBJ2-7, the V gene TRBV27; a possible D gene is TRBD2 (6 bases). Germline loops: CDR1 MNHEY, CDR2 SMNVEV (reference sequence). The CDR3 covers 13 residues. The V and J ends lost 1 base and 9 bases respectively, with 13 bases between them. CDR3 DNA sequence: TGTGCCAGCAGTTTATTAGGGACTCCTAGGCAGTACTTC. Translating it yields CASSLLGTPRQYF.

The V call is TRBV23-1, the J call TRBJ2-5; D not resolved. TRBV23-1 is treated as an ORF (open reading frame) with a function not yet certain. V lost 4 bases, J lost 1 base, and 10 bases lay in between. The CDR3 extends over 14 amino acids. CDR3 in amino acids: CASSLQTVQETQYF. As DNA, the CDR3 is TGCGCCAGCAGTCTACAGACGGTCCAAGAGACCCAGTACTTC.

The chain joins TRBV12-5 to TRBJ2-7; D ambiguous. Between the trimmed V and J ends, which lost 6 bases and 5 bases, there was a span of 14 bases. Looked up from germline, CDR1 is LGHNT and CDR2 is FRNRAP. The CDR3 length is 13 residues. The CDR3 reads CASGPYGPDEQYF. CDR3 sequence (DNA): TGTGCTAGTGGCCCCTACGGTCCGGACGAGCAGTACTTC.

V is TRBV6-6 and J is TRBJ1-1; no firm D call. This CDR3 is built from 13 residues. V was shortened by 3 bases and J by 1 base, with 6 bases between the two germline ends. The germline gives CDR1 MNHNY, CDR2 SVGAGI (reference sequence). The CDR3 DNA follows: TGTGCCAGCAGTTATGGGCCGAACACTGAAGCTTTCTTT. It translates to CASSYGPNTEAFF.

The gene calls are TRBV6-1 and TRBJ1-4; 9 bases fit TRBD1. J was trimmed by 6 bases and V by 1 base; bases with no gene match: 3. CDR3 size: 15 residues. From germline, CDR1 is MNHNS and CDR2 SASEGT. The DNA of the CDR3 is TGTGCCAGCAGTGAAGTGACAGGGGGGGATGAAAAACTGTTTTTT. Protein product: CASSEVTGGDEKLFF.

The chain employs TRBV27 and TRBJ1-5; no clear D gene. Germline-derived CDR1 and CDR2 are MNHEY and SMNVEV (reference sequence). Trimming shortened V by 2 bases and J by 0 bases, and 5 bases separated the two germline ends. This CDR3 region has 14 residues. The CDR3 DNA is TGTGCCAGCAGTTTACGGGGTAGCAATCAGCCCCAGCATTTT. As protein: CASSLRGSNQPQHF.

This sequence joins TRBV9 and TRBJ2-1; D is perhaps TRBD2 (5 bases). V lost 7 bases and J lost 0, with 14 bases in between. The V gene's germline CDR1 is SGDLS and CDR2 YYNGEE. The CDR3 spans 15 residues. DNA for the CDR3: TGTGCCAGCCGGAATAGCGATAGCTCCTACAATGAGCAGTTCTTC. It codes for CASRNSDSSYNEQFF. Full variable domain (rest looked up from reference TRBV9 and TRBJ2-1): DSGVTQTPKHLITATGQRVTLRCSPRSGDLSVYWYQQSLDQGLQFLIQYYNGEERAKGNILERFSAQQFPDLHSELNLSSLELGDSALYFCASRNSDSSYNEQFFGPGTRLTVL.